This T cell receptor beta chain was documented in a study of cytomegalovirus exposure and HLA in healthy donors. Study-wide findings and caveats: Earlier analysis found most TCR beta V segments productive about 87% or about 30% of the time.

Donors sampled were nominally healthy, though unrecorded immune exposures were likely. Remarks on this clone: Its specificity is not known.

With 60 Vbeta and 13 Jbeta primers, the PCR was carried out. This table comes from immunoSEQ multiplex PCR, and its TCRdb copy is limited to in-frame clones, with some not included. This table has 190,000 or so clones, roughly three quarters appearing once. CDR1 is SGHNT and CDR2 is YYREEE in the germline V gene (reference sequence). The V end lost 2 bases, the J end lost 4 bases, and 12 bases lay between the germline ends. CDR3 size: 14 residues. V gene TRBV5-4 combines with J gene TRBJ1-1; D is perhaps TRBD1 (5 bases). This sequence was found in a male donor in good health and CMV-seropositive. The sequenced material came from PBMCs. The CDR3 DNA reads as TGTGCCAGCAGCTTTGACGTAGGGGCCACTGAAGCTTTCTTT. It encodes CASSFDVGATEAFF.